A single TCR beta chain is shown here with its context. These data come from a study of blood T cell repertoires in COVID-19. Study-wide context: COVID-19 samples from acute and convalescent phases originated in the United States, Italy and Spain. Sources were T cells, B-cell-depleted T cells, or PBMCs; the material itself was cDNA or gDNA.

In the original analysis: The assay estimated nucleated cells by amplifying reference gene primers. Using immunoSEQ multiplex PCR, the repertoire was profiled, and TCRdb retains in-frame clones only, with some absent. The DNA was the basis for D and trimming; V, J and clone size are from that table. In the table there are about 120,000 clones, around four fifths of which are singletons. The receptor was isolated from a human donor in a cohort sampled during active COVID-19. The sample taken for sequencing was peripheral blood.

CDR3 sequence: CASSSGTSGVHYEQYF. The CDR3 region has the DNA TGTGCCAGCAGCTCCGGGACTAGCGGGGTTCACTACGAGCAGTACTTC. The chain uses TRBV7-2 and TRBJ2-7; 13 bases fit TRBD2. This CDR3 is built from 16 residues. Germline V CDR1 and CDR2: SGHTA, FQGNSA. Trimming took 4 bases from V and 3 from J; bases not matched to a gene: 6.